The entry below gives a single TCR beta chain sequence along with its context. This clonotype has ten or more counts. Its antigen has not been determined. No much larger clone is present one base from it, and per-base qualities are unavailable. The CDR3 has 17 amino acids, counting the end cysteine and phenylalanine. Solely the CDR3 DNA is kept, with 51 bases framed from the first base. V is trimmed back by 5 bases and J by 0 bases, and the junction contains 10 bases that no gene match accounts for. The TCR beta CDR3 regions were amplified from the RNA transcripts. For the first round of RT-PCR on the TCR CDR3, the HTBI primer set was used together with the Qiagen OneStep RT-PCR kit. Libraries were constructed in a second round of multiplex PCR, after which size selection and purification were performed. Libraries were sequenced paired-end with 100 bp reads on an Illumina HiSeq2000. The study's own analysis went as follows. Raw data were processed with SOAPnuke, discarding reads with adapters, uncalled bases, mean Phred below 15, or no exact constant-primer or identifier match. COPE v1.2.5 was used to merge high-quality paired reads, and clonotypes were defined as unique nucleotide sequences. MiTCR v1.1 was used to align clonotypes to the IMGT TRBV, TRBD and TRBJ reference segments. The analysis included only V-J combinations with a frequency above 0.0001, which together covered 99.2% of the repertoires. A TCS score was defined as the ratio between F50 (clonal expansion) and ExV (chaos), using BLOSUM62-based TCRdist between CDR3 peptides within each V-J. Welch's t-statistics and random forest reduced fewer than 600 V-J features to 13, which were used in a naive Bayes classifier (R e1071). TCRdb redid the processing of the public reads, applying fastp at Q25 and MiXCR, and retained in-frame beta chains. Every distinct CDR3 protein forms one entry, paired with its most common genes and DNA. The V and J calls follow TCRdb's processing rather than the paper's. This sample holds fewer than 650,000 distinct CDR3 sequences; 11% to 15% were observed only once. 4.5% to 6% of the sample is held by the ten biggest clonotypes.

The sample comes from a study of T cells in Graves' hyperthyroidism and ophthalmopathy (dated by TCRdb to between 2019 and 2020). At the level of the whole study: Peripheral blood was sampled at the time of initial diagnosis, prior to any treatment. To identify distinguishing TCR V-J signatures, a discovery cohort of around 98 patients was used, comprising some 45 with Graves' ophthalmopathy and 55 to 65 with stable Graves' hyperthyroidism. An independent validation cohort of 18 to 20 hyperthyroidism patients and some 15 patients who later progressed to ophthalmopathy tested prospective prediction of ophthalmopathy. For training and testing, the roughly 97 patients in the discovery cohort were randomly divided in a 7:3 ratio. In addition, the study compared T-cell repertoires in thyroid tissue and in blood from about 6 Graves' hyperthyroidism patients. After sampling, hyperthyroidism patients received methimazole starting at 30 mg daily, and ophthalmopathy patients received high-dose intravenous methylprednisolone. According to the paper, TCR Vbeta CDR3 sequencing was carried out on roughly 130 peripheral blood samples, which came from 40 to 45 ophthalmopathy, about 75 hyperthyroidism and approximately 17 progressor patients.

Hyperthyroidism patients were newly diagnosed, with disease duration under 2 months, and aged 18 to 65 years. The study excluded patients with uncontrolled infections, other autoimmune diseases, pregnancy or lactation. Diagnoses were established on the basis of clinical symptoms, serum thyroxine and TRAb, thyroid ultrasound, and orbital computed tomography. For progressor patients, blood was drawn at the first diagnosis of hyperthyroidism, before any ophthalmopathy symptoms had appeared. PBMCs were isolated from around 10 ml of fresh peripheral blood by Ficoll-Paque density gradient centrifugation. Progressor patients were first diagnosed with Graves' hyperthyroidism and then developed ophthalmopathy during follow-up. Total RNA was extracted using Trizol reagent, and RNA quality was assessed on an Agilent 2100 Bioanalyzer. Summary of the overall study and its limitations: A model built on a 13 V-J signature distinguished ophthalmopathy from stable hyperthyroidism, reaching 85% to 90% sensitivity and around 81% specificity in cross-validation and 80%/75% in testing. In validation, the model predicted progression to ophthalmopathy with 55% to 71% sensitivity and 72% to 75% specificity, a median of about 6.7 months before onset. No statistical method was used to fix the sample size in advance, and group allocation was not hidden from the investigators. Most expanded thyroid clonotypes (frequency above 0.001) were also found in blood, which suggests that blood repertoires may mirror thyroid immune responses.

This receptor was taken from a woman aged 25 to 39 with Graves' hyperthyroidism that later progressed to Graves' ophthalmopathy. Sequencing was done on a sample of blood. The receptor chain draws on TRBV12-3 or TRBV12-4 and TRBJ1-1, and 9 junctional nucleotides match TRBD1. The DNA sequence is as follows: TGTGCCAGCAGTCAACGACAGGGGGATGGTATGAACACTGAAGCTTTCTTT. Its coded protein is CASSQRQGDGMNTEAFF.